Described below is a single T cell receptor beta chain sequence and its context. The V gene's germline CDR1 is SQVTM and CDR2 ANQGSEA. After removal of 1 base from V and 7 bases from J, the junction contained 8 bases not matched to a gene. CDR3 length equals 14 residues. This sample is drawn from a study of blood T cell repertoires in COVID-19. Study-wide context: T cells, B-cell-depleted T cells, or PBMCs provided the cDNA or gDNA that served as material.

Original handling: Quantification of nucleated cells was approximated via reference gene primer amplification. The method was immunoSEQ multiplex PCR; TCRdb's version includes in-frame clones alone and lacks a portion of them. The D gene and trimming were derived from the DNA, and the V and J assignments and clone size from that table. The sample holds some 300,000 clones, more than 80% seen once. This chain joins TRBV29-1 and TRBJ2-7, with TRBD2 matching 9 bases. This TCR derives from a woman aged 45-65 years with COVID-19, enrolled during active disease. Sample: peripheral blood. The CDR3 region has the DNA TGCAGCGTTGAAGGGCTAGCGGGACAAAATGAGCAGTACTTC. It codes for CSVEGLAGQNEQYF.